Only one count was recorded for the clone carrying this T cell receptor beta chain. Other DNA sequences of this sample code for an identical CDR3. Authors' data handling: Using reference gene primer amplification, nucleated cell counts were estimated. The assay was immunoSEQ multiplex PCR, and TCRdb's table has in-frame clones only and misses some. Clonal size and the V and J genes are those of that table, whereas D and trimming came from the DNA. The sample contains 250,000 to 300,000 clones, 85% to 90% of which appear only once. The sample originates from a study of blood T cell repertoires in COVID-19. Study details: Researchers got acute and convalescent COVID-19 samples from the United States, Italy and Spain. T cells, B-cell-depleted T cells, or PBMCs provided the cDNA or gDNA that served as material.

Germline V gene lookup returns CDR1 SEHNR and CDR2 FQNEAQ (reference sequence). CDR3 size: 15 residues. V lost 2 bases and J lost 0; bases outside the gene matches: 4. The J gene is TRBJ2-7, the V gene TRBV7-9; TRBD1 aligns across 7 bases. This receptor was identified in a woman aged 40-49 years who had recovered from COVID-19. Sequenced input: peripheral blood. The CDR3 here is CASSLLGDSSYEQYF. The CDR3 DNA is TGTGCCAGCAGCTTATTGGGGGACAGCTCCTACGAGCAGTACTTC.